The present entry profiles one T cell receptor (beta chain) with its context. The antigen remains undetermined. TCR beta cDNA libraries included unique molecular identifiers. MiXCR was run by TCRdb on the PCR reads, yielding one entry per CDR3 protein. The repertoire includes fewer than 850,000 distinct CDR3 sequences, 25% to 30% of them detected once, and about 0.5% sits in the top ten. This record comes from a study of post-analysis software for immune sequencing data. Study-wide results and limits: Five TRBV segments were significantly more frequent in patients than in controls. TRBV5-6, TRBV5-1 and TRBV20-1 were among these segments.

Germline lookup yields CDR1 MNHEY and CDR2 SVGAGI. The length of the CDR3 is 15 residues. The J segment lost 5 bases and the V segment lost 7 bases, leaving 13 bases of the junction unmatched. The source material was blood. The V call is TRBV6-5, the J call TRBJ1-1; 7 bases align to TRBD1. The receptor was isolated from a girl between 10 and 17 years old with multiple sclerosis. CDR3 nucleotide sequence: TGTGCCAGCAACTTTCGTCCCCAGGGGGGAACTGAAGCTTTCTTT. This sequence encodes CASNFRPQGGTEAFF.